Listed below are T cell receptor beta chains from one sample, sequenced in a study of cytomegalovirus exposure and HLA in healthy donors. The data were produced by immunoSEQ multiplex PCR, yet TCRdb's version contains in-frame clones alone and is incomplete. The sample contains about 160,000 clones, 65% to 90% of which appear only once. Sequencing was performed on PBMCs. These receptors came from a woman under 30 in good health and CMV-seronegative. CDR3s include the opening cysteine and the closing phenylalanine or tryptophan. D genes are given only for firm matches. Some rows have no size entry. The others give once, few or many, or a class for an expanded clone.

TRBV27	NA	TRBJ2-7	once	TGTGCCAGCAGCCTCGGACGGGGCTACGAGCAGTACTTC	CASSLGRGYEQYF
TRBV28	NA	TRBJ2-1	NA	TGTGCCAGCAGTTTTGAGACTCAGGTGGAGGGGTTCTTC	CASSFETQVEGFF
TRBV27	NA	TRBJ2-3	NA	TGTGCCAGCAGTTTATCGTGGAGGGAGTCAACAGATACGCAGTATTTT	CASSLSWRESTDTQYF
TRBV5-4	NA	TRBJ1-1	few	TGTGCCAGCAGCTTGCCAGGACAGAACACTGAAGCTTTCTTT	CASSLPGQNTEAFF
TRBV5-1	NA	TRBJ2-7	NA	TGCGCCAGCAGCTTTGAGACAGCCTACGAGCAGTACTTC	CASSFETAYEQYF
TRBV7-2	TRBD2	TRBJ2-5	NA	TGTGCCAGCAGCTCCCCGGGGGGGGGCCAGGGGGAGACCCAGTACTTC	CASSSPGGGQGETQYF
TRBV11-2	TRBD1	TRBJ2-7	NA	TGTGCCAGCAGCGCCAGACAGGGTAGCTCCTACGAGCAGTACTTC	CASSARQGSSYEQYF
TRBV28	NA	TRBJ2-3	NA	TGTGCCAGCAGTTTTACCCGGGTTGGCACAGATACGCAGTATTTT	CASSFTRVGTDTQYF
TRBV10-3	NA	TRBJ2-1	NA	TGTGCCATCAGTTACAATGGAGGATACAATGAGCAGTTCTTC	CAISYNGGYNEQFF
TRBV5-1	TRBD1	TRBJ2-7	NA	TGCGCCAGCAGCTCATCCGGGACAGTCTTCGGCGAGCAGTACTTC	CASSSSGTVFGEQYF
TRBV19	NA	TRBJ2-1	NA	TGTGCCACCCGATCGGAGGGCTTAGCCTCCTACAATGAGCAGTTCTTC	CATRSEGLASYNEQFF
TRBV11-3	TRBD2	TRBJ2-1	once	TGTGCCAGCAGCTCAGCGGGAGTCTTATTCTTC	CASSSAGVLFF
TRBV19	TRBD1	TRBJ1-5	NA	TGTGCCAGTAGTACCCAGGGGGATCAGCCCCAGCATTTT	CASSTQGDQPQHF
TRBV28	TRBD2	TRBJ2-1	NA	TGTGCCAGCAGTTTGACTAGCCCCCTCAATGAGCAGTTCTTC	CASSLTSPLNEQFF
TRBV5-1	TRBD1	TRBJ2-1	NA	TGCGCCAGCAGCCTGACAGGGGAGTTATCCTACAATGAGCAGTTCTTC	CASSLTGELSYNEQFF
TRBV19	TRBD1	TRBJ1-4	few	TGTGCCAGTAGTTCCACCTTAGGGACAGGCCATAATGAAAAACTGTTTTTT	CASSSTLGTGHNEKLFF
TRBV23-1	TRBD1	TRBJ1-4	NA	TGCGCCAGCAGTCAATCGTGGACAGGGGAGGCAACTAATGAAAAACTGTTTTTT	CASSQSWTGEATNEKLFF
TRBV11-2	NA	TRBJ1-1	NA	TGTGCCAGCAGCTTAAGCGGGCCACTCCTCGGGGCTTTCTTT	CASSLSGPLLGAFF
TRBV6-5	NA	TRBJ2-7	NA	TGTGCCAGCAGTTACGGCCTTAGCAGAACCTACGAGCAGTACTTC	CASSYGLSRTYEQYF
TRBV4-1	TRBD1	TRBJ1-2	NA	TGCGCCAGCAGCCCGGGACAGGGGCCTAACTATGGCTACACCTTC	CASSPGQGPNYGYTF
TRBV28	NA	TRBJ1-1	NA	TGTGCCAGCAGTTCGCGAAGGAACACTGAAGCTTTCTTT	CASSSRRNTEAFF
TRBV5-1	TRBD1	TRBJ1-4	NA	TGCGCCAGCAGCCCGGGGACAGGCCTGGCAACTAATGAAAAACTGTTTTTT	CASSPGTGLATNEKLFF
TRBV4-1	NA	TRBJ1-2	NA	TGCGCCAGCAGCCGGACAGCGGACTATGGCTACACCTTC	CASSRTADYGYTF
TRBV6-1	NA	TRBJ1-2	NA	TGTGCCAGCAGGTTCGGGAGCGATTCGCATGGCTACACCTTC	CASRFGSDSHGYTF
TRBV7-8	TRBD1	TRBJ2-5	NA	TGTGCCAGCAGCTTAGTGGACAGGAGCCAAGAGACCCAGTACTTC	CASSLVDRSQETQYF
TRBV7-2	TRBD2	TRBJ2-5	NA	TGTGCCAATGGCCGGGCTAGCGGGGGGGCCCAGTACTTC	CANGRASGGAQYF
TRBV2	NA	TRBJ1-1	NA	TGTGCCAGCAGAGAAGAACAGGTCACTGAAGCTTTCTTT	CASREEQVTEAFF
TRBV5-4	NA	TRBJ1-4	NA	TGTGCCAGCAGCCCTTCCGGGGGAAGTGAAAAACTGTTTTTT	CASSPSGGSEKLFF
TRBV9	NA	TRBJ2-1	NA	TGTGCCAGCAGCGTCTGGGGAGGTGAGCAGTTCTTC	CASSVWGGEQFF